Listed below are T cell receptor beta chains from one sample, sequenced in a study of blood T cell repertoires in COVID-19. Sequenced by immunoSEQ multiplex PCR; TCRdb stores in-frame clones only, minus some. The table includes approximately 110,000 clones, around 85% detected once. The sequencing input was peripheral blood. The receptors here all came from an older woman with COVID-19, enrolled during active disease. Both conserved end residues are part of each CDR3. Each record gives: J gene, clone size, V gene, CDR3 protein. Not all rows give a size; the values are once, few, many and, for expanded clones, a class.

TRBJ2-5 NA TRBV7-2 CASSANPPGLVVIETQYF
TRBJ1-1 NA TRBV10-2 CASSDSTNTEAFF
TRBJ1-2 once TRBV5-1 CASSLGQAAFVGYTF
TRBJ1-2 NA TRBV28 CASSFGQGAFSGYGYTF
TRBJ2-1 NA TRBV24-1 CATSDFRAGGHNEQFF
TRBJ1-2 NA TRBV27 CASSLRFGRQGGYTF
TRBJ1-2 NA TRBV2 CASSDFRGRVFSYGYTF
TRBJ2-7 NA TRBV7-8 CASSVQYREEQYF
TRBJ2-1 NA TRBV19 CASRLGLSYNEQFF
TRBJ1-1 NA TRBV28 CASSPPGGDTEAFF
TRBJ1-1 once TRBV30 CAWSYLGQGKTEAFF
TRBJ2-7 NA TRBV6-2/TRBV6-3 CASSYSPGQGDYEQYF
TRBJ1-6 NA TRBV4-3 CASSQAVAGANSPLHF
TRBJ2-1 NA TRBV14 CASSPLLSSYNEQFF
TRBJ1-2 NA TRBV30 CAWSNTGLRGYTF
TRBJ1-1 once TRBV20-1 CSASNLDRSLGTEAFF
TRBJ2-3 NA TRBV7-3 CASSWTSGGTDTQYF
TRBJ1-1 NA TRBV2 CASSVRVGDTEAFF
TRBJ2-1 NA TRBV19 CASSMGLLGLNEQFF
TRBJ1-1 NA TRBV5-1 CASSLGELNTEAFF
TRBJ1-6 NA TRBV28 CASSRTHGYSPLHF
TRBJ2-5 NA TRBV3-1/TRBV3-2 CASSQGPTRETQYF
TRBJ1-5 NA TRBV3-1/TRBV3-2 CASSHTKGGTGGAGQPQHF
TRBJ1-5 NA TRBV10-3 CAISEFTNQPQHF
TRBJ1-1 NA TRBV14 CASSQDWDRGMNTEAFF
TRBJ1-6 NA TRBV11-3 CASSMGTENSPLHF
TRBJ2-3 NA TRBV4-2 CASSQGTSGSRDTQYF